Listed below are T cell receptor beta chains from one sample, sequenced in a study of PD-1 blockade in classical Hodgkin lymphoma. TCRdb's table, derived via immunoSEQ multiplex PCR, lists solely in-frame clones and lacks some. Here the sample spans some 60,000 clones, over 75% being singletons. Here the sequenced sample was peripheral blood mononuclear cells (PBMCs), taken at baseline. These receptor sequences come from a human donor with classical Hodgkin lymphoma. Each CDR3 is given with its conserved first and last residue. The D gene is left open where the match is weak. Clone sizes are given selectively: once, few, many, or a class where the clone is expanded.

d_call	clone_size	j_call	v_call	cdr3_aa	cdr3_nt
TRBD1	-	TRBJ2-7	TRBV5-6	CASSLVGQYEQYF	TGTGCCAGCAGCTTGGTGGGACAGTACGAGCAGTACTTC
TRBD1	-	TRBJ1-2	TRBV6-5	CASRRGQGFYGYTF	TGTGCCAGCAGACGAGGACAGGGGTTCTATGGCTACACCTTC
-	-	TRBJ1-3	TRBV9	CASSVLERPSGNTIYF	TGTGCCAGCAGCGTCCTGGAGCGGCCATCTGGAAACACCATATATTTT
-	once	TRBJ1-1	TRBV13	CASSPTFRLEGNTEAFF	TGTGCCAGCAGCCCAACGTTTCGGTTGGAGGGGAACACTGAAGCTTTCTTT
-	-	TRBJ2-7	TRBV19	CASQQYEQYF	TGTGCCAGTCAACAGTACGAGCAGTACTTC
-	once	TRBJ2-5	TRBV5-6	CASSFRAGGRETQYF	TGTGCCAGCAGCTTCCGAGCAGGGGGGCGGGAGACCCAGTACTTC
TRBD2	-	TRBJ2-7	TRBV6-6	CASKTSGFYEQYF	TGTGCCAGCAAGACTAGCGGGTTTTACGAGCAGTACTTC
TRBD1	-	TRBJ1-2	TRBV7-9	CATHRGFYGYTF	TGTGCCACCCACAGGGGATTTTATGGCTACACCTTC
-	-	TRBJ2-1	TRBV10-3	CAISDGEWQFF	TGTGCCATCAGTGATGGGGAGTGGCAGTTCTTC
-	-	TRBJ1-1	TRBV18	CASSPTGGTEAFF	TGTGCCAGCTCACCAACCGGGGGCACTGAAGCTTTCTTT
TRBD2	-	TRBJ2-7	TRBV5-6	CASNLGGAYEQYF	TGTGCCAGTAATCTCGGGGGGGCCTACGAGCAGTACTTC